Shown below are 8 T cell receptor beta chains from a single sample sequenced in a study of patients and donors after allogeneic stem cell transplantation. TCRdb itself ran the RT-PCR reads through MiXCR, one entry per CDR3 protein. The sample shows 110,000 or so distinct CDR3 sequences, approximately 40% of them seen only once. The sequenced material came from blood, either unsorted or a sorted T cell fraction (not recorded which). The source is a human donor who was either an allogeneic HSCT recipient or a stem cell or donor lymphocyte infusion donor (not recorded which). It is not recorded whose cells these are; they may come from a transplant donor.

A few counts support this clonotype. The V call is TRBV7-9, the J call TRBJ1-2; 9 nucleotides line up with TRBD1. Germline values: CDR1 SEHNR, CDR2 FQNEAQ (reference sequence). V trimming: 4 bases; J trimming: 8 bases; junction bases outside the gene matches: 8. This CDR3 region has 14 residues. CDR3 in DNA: TGTGCCAGCAGCTCTTCCGGGACAGGGAGAGGCTACACCTTC. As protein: CASSSSGTGRGYTF.

CDR3 residues: CASSQKDSHTDTQYF. DNA for the CDR3: TGTGCCAGCAGCCAAAAGGACAGCCACACAGATACGCAGTATTTT. This chain connects TRBV4-2 to TRBJ2-3, with TRBD1 as a possible D gene (6 bases). V lost 2 bases to trimming and J lost 2 bases, with 11 bases between them. CDR3 length: 15 residues. Germline assignment: CDR1 LGHNA and CDR2 YNFKEQ.

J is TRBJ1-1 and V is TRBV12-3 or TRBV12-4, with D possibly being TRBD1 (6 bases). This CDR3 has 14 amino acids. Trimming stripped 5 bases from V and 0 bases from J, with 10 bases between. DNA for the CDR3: TGTGCCAGCAGTCACAGGGAGATGAACACTGAAGCTTTCTTT. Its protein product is CASSHREMNTEAFF.

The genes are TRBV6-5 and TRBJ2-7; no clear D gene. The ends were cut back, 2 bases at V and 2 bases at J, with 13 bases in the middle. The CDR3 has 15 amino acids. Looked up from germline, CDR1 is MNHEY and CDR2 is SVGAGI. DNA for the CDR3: TGTGCCAGCAGTTACACAAATGGCAAAACCTACGAGCAGTACTTC. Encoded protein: CASSYTNGKTYEQYF.

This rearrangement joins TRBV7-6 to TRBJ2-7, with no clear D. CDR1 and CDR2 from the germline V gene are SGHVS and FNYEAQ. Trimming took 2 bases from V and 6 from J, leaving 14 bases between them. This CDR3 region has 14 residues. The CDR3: CASSLRASSAEQYF. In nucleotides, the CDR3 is TGTGCCAGCAGCTTAAGAGCTTCCAGCGCCGAGCAGTACTTC.

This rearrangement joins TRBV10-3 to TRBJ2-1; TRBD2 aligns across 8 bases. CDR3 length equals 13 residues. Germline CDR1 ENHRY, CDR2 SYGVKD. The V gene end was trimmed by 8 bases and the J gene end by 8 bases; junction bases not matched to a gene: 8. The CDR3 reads CAIGQREQDEQFF. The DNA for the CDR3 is TGTGCCATCGGGCAGCGGGAGCAGGATGAGCAGTTCTTC.

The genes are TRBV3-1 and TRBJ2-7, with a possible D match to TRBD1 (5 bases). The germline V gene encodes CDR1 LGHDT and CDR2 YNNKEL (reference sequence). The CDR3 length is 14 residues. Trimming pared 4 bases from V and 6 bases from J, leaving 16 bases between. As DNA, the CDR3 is TGTGCCAGCAGCCTCCAGACAGTAGGGTTCGAGCAGTACTTC. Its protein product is CASSLQTVGFEQYF.

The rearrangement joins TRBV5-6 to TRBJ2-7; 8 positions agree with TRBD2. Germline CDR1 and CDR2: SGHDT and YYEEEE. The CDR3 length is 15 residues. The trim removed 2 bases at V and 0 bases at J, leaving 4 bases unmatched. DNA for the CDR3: TGTGCCAGCAGCTTCGGACTAGCCAGCTCCTACGAGCAGTACTTC. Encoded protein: CASSFGLASSYEQYF.